Listed below are T cell receptor beta chains from one sample, sequenced in a study of radiotherapy plus CTLA-4 blockade in lung cancer. Clones were sequenced by immunoSEQ multiplex PCR, and TCRdb holds only the in-frame ones, with some missing. The table lists tens of thousands of clones, about 80% of them singletons. The starting material was peripheral blood, obtained from a patient treated with radiotherapy plus ipilimumab. The receptors stem from a human donor with non-small cell lung cancer that progressed on radiotherapy plus ipilimumab. Both conserved end residues are trimmed from each CDR3. Each record gives: J gene, V gene, CDR3 protein.

>TRBJ1-4|TRBV2
ASSRDRVEKLF
>TRBJ2-1|TRBV19
ASSIGTGIQNEQF
>TRBJ1-2|TRBV5-5
ASSYSPGRLTGPGYT
>TRBJ1-1|TRBV19
ASREGEAF
>TRBJ1-4|TRBV2
ASIGRGLTNEKLF
>TRBJ2-7|TRBV19
ASSIGDREGYEQY
>TRBJ2-5|TRBV25-1
ASSAPDNAETQY
>TRBJ1-4|TRBV25-1
ASRGMGAAEKLF
>TRBJ2-2|TRBV7-2
ASSWDITNTGELF
>TRBJ1-2|TRBV18
ASSPPSPARANYGYT
>TRBJ2-7|TRBV19
ASSARDTSYEQY
>TRBJ2-7|TRBV9
ASSVTPTGAIYEQY
>TRBJ2-5|TRBV10-3
AISESGGPQETQY
>TRBJ1-2|TRBV11-3
ASSWIKGRDRDSYGYT
>TRBJ2-3|TRBV18
ASSPTAGDTQY
>TRBJ2-3|TRBV28
ASSLLGQSTDTQY
>TRBJ1-3|TRBV29-1
SVESWGATGNTIY
>TRBJ2-7|TRBV6-1
ASSTGRGLYEQY
>TRBJ1-4|TRBV9
ASSVWGNENEKLF
>TRBJ2-1|TRBV7-3
ASSFGLAGDNEQF
>TRBJ2-3|TRBV7-9
ASSSPAGVRTDTQY
>TRBJ2-5|TRBV7-2
ASSAPFVGEEETQY
>TRBJ1-4|TRBV4-2
ASSFRVRTATNEKLF
>TRBJ2-7|TRBV28
ASGGGIRREQY
>TRBJ2-3|TRBV6-1
ASSGSTSGRDTQY
>TRBJ1-5|TRBV27
ASSLSMGGLRNQPQH
>TRBJ2-7|TRBV7-8
ASFDGLANYEQY
>TRBJ2-5|TRBV19
ASREQGGRETQY
>TRBJ2-1|TRBV9
ASSVVEELYNEQF
>TRBJ1-1|TRBV28
ASSLGQENTEAF
>TRBJ1-3|TRBV7-9
ASSLPRRLGNTIY
>TRBJ2-1|TRBV9
ASSLSVERYNEQF
>TRBJ2-1|TRBV18
ASSKWTSGRLGEQF
>TRBJ2-1|TRBV5-6
ASSWGTINEQF
>TRBJ1-1|TRBV6-5
ASSYGVGSEAF
>TRBJ1-2|TRBV7-2
ASSLAWGRTHYGYT
>TRBJ2-7|TRBV7-8
ASSTGHRAHEQY
>TRBJ1-1|TRBV6-8
ARGQMNTEAF
>TRBJ2-5|TRBV18
ASSPRQGSQETQY
>TRBJ2-5|TRBV28
ASSLSAGGLETQY
>TRBJ2-2|TRBV28
ASSLNTGELF
>TRBJ2-3|TRBV6-6
ASSGQGDSTDTQY
>TRBJ2-2|TRBV9
ASSGTGGTGELF